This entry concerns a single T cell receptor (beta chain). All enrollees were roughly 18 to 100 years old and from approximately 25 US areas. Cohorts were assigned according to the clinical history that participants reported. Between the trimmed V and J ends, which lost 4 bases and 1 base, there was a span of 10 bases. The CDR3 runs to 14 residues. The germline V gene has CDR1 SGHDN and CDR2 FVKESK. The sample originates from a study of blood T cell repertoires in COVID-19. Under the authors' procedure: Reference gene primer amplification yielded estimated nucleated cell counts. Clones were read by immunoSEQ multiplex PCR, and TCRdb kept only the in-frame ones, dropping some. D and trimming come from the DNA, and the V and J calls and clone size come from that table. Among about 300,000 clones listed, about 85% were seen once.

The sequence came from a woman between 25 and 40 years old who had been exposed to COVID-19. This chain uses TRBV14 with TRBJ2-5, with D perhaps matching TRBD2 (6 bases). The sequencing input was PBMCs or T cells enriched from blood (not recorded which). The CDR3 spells CASSLRDFQETQYF. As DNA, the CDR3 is TGTGCCAGCAGCCTCCGGGACTTCCAAGAGACCCAGTACTTC.